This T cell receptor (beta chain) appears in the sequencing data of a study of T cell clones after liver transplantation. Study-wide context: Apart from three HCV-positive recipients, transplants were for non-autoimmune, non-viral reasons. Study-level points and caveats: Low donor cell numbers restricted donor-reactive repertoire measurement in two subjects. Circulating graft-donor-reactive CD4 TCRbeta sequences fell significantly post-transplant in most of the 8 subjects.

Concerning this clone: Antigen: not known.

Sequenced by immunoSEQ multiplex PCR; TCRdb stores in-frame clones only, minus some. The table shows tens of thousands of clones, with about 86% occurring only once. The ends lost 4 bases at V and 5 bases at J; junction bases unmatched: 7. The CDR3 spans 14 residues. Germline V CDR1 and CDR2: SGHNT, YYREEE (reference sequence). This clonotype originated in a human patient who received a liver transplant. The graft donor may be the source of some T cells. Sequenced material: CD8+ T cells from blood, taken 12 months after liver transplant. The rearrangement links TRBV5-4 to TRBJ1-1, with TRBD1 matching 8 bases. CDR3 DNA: TGTGCCAGCAGCACGACAGGGGAAGGTACTGAAGCTTTCTTT. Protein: CASSTTGEGTEAFF.